This TCR beta chain is drawn from a study of T cell responses to AZD1222 COVID-19 vaccine. Whole-study findings and limits: Donors skewed white British and female; clonal diversity was possibly underestimated. A reported finding is that nearly half of spike-specific TCRs target unmutated variant regions.

TCRdb's copy holds only in-frame clones and misses some; the assay was immunoSEQ multiplex PCR. The repertoire holds 170,000 or so clones, with roughly nine tenths as singletons. This clone was seen more than once but under ten times. Its antigen remains unidentified. The TCR sequence derives from an adult in good health. This specimen consisted of peripheral blood, obtained on day 0 of AZD1222 vaccination.

In DNA, the CDR3 is TGTGCCAGCAGCGGCCGGGGACTAGGACGCACAGATACGCAGTATTTT. Translation: CASSGRGLGRTDTQYF. This chain joins TRBV9 and TRBJ2-3, with 8 bases fitting TRBD2. CDR1 is SGDLS, CDR2 YYNGEE, per germline. Germline trimming cut 3 bases from V and 1 base from J; bases unmatched to any gene: 7. The CDR3 loop spans 16 amino acids.